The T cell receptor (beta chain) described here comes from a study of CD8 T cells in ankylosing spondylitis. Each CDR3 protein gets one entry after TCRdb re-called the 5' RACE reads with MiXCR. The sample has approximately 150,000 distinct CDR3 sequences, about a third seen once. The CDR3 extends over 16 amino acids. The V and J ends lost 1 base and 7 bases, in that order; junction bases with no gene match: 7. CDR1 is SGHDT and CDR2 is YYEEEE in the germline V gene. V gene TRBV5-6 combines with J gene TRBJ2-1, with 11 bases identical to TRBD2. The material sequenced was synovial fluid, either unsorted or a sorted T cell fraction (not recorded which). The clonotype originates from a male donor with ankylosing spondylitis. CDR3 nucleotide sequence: TGTGCCAGCAGCTTGATAGCGGGAGGGCCTTTGAATGAGCAGTTCTTC. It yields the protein CASSLIAGGPLNEQFF.